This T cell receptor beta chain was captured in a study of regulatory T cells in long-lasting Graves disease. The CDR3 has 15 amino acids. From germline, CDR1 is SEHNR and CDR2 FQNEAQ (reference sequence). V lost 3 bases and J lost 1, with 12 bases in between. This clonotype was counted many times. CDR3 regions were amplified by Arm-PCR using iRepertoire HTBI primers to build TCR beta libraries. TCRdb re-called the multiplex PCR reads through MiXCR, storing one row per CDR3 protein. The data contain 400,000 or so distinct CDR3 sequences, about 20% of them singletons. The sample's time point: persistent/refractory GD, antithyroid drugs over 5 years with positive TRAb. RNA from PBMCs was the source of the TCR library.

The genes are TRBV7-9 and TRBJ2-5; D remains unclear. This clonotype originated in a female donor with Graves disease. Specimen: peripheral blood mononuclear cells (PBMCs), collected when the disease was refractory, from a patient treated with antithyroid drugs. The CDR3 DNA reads TGTGCCAGCAGCTTCGGCCGAGGCAGCCAAGAGACCCAGTACTTC. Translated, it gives CASSFGRGSQETQYF.